Sequencing of this T cell receptor beta chain was carried out in a study of CXCR4 blockade with PD-1 therapy in pancreatic cancer. The germline V gene encodes CDR1 SQVTM and CDR2 ANQGSEA. V was cut by 6 bases and J by 0 bases, with 11 bases left in between. The CDR3 sequence is 13 residues long. TCRdb's table, derived via immunoSEQ multiplex PCR, lists solely in-frame clones and lacks some. The sample records about 8,100 clones, about 60% being singletons. Patients who provided the archived tumor blocks had not received neoadjuvant therapy before surgery. The V and J genes are TRBV29-1 and TRBJ1-1; no clear D. Sequenced: tumor tissue. The receptor's source is a human donor with pancreatic ductal adenocarcinoma. CDR3 nucleotide sequence: TGCAGCGTCCTGACCAACTTGAACACTGAAGCTTTCTTT. This gives the protein CSVLTNLNTEAFF.